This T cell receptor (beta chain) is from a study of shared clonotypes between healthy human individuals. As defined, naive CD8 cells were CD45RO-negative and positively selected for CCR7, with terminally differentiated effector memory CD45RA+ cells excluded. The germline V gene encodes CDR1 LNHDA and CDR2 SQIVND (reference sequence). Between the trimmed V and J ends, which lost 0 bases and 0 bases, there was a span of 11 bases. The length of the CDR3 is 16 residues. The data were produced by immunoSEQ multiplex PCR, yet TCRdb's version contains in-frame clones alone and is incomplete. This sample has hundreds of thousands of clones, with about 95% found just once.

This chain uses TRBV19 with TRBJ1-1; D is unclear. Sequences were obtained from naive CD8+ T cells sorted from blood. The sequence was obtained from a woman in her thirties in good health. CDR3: CASSIDPKTMNTEAFF. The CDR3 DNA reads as TGTGCCAGTAGTATAGATCCTAAAACCATGAACACTGAAGCTTTCTTT.